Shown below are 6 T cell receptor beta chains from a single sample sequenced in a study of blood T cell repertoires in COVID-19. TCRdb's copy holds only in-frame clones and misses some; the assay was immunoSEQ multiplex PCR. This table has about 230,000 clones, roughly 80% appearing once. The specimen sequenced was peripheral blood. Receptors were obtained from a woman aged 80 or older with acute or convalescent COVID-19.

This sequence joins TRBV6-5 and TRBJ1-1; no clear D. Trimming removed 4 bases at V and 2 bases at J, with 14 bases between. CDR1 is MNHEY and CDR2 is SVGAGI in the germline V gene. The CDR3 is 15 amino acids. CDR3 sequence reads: CASSSPGPTNTEAFF. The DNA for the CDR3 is TGTGCCAGCAGTTCACCGGGTCCTACAAACACTGAAGCTTTCTTT.

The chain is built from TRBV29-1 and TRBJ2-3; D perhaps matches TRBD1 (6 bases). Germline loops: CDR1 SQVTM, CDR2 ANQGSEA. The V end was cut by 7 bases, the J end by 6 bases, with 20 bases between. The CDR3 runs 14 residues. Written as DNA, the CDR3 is TGCAGCGCCCTGGGGGCAGCCAGTGGGGATACGCAGTATTTT. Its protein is CSALGAASGDTQYF.

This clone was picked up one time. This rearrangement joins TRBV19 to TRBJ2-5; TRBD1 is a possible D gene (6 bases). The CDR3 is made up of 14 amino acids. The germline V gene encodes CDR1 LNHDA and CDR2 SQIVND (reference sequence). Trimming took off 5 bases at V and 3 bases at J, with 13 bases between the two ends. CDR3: CASSVPGQKETQYF. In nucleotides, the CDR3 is TGTGCCAGTAGTGTTCCGGGACAAAAAGAGACCCAGTACTTC.

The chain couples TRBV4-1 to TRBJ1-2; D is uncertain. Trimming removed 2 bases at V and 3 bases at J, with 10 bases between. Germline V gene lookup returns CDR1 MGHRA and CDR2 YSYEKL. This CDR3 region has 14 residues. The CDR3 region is CASSQFGADYGYTF. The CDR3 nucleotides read TGCGCCAGCAGCCAATTTGGAGCGGACTATGGCTACACCTTC.

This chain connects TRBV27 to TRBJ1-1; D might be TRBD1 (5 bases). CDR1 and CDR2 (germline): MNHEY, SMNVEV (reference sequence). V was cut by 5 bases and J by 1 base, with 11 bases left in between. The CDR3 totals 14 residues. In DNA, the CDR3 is TGTGCCAGCAGTCCGGGGGGTAAGAACACTGAAGCTTTCTTT. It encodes CASSPGGKNTEAFF.

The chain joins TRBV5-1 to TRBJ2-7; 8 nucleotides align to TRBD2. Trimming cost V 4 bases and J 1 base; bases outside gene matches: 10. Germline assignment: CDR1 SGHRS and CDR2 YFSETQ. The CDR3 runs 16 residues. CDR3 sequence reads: CASSGGSGGGSYEQYF. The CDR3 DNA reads TGCGCCAGCAGCGGAGGATCGGGAGGGGGGTCCTACGAGCAGTACTTC.